These T cell receptor beta chains were read from a single sample in a study of T-cell reconstitution after alpha-beta-depleted transplantation in children. TCRdb re-called the PCR reads through MiXCR, storing one row per CDR3 protein. The data show 700,000 to 850,000 distinct CDR3 sequences, with approximately 15% seen just once and roughly 4.8% held by the top ten. Sequenced here: PBMCs, mostly from graft donor cells, sampled 360 days after TCRalphabeta/CD19-depleted stem cell transplant. The source is a male patient between 10 and 17 years old who had a stem cell transplant for acute lymphoblastic leukemia, so the T cells may come from the graft donor. Each CDR3 is given with its conserved first and last residue. D genes are given only for firm matches. Size is omitted from some rows. Given values are once, few, many or a class for expanded clones.

-	TRBD2	TRBJ2-7	TRBV7-6	CASSNGPGLGYEQYF	TGTGCCAGCAGCAACGGGCCGGGACTAGGCTACGAGCAGTACTTC
-	TRBD2	TRBJ2-1	TRBV6-1	CASSPGLAGGEFF	TGTGCCAGCAGTCCGGGACTAGCGGGAGGGGAGTTCTTC
few	-	TRBJ2-7	TRBV4-1	CASSQDIRERSYEQYF	TGCGCCAGCAGCCAAGATATCAGGGAGAGGTCCTACGAGCAGTACTTC
-	-	TRBJ2-5	TRBV5-1	CASSLEGPTAMYQETQYF	TGCGCCAGCAGCTTGGAGGGTCCGACAGCCATGTACCAAGAGACCCAGTACTTC
few	TRBD2	TRBJ2-1	TRBV27	CASSYSGRAWNEQFF	TGTGCCAGCAGCTATAGCGGGAGGGCCTGGAATGAGCAGTTCTTC
-	TRBD2	TRBJ2-1	TRBV3-1	CASSQGLRVGRAGNEQFF	TGTGCCAGCAGCCAAGGCCTCCGGGTTGGGAGGGCAGGAAATGAGCAGTTCTTC
-	TRBD2	TRBJ2-1	TRBV7-6	CASSIRLALSYNEQFF	TGTGCCAGCAGCATACGACTAGCGCTATCCTACAATGAGCAGTTCTTC
few	TRBD2	TRBJ2-3	TRBV15	CATRGGLAGVADTQYF	TGTGCCACCAGAGGGGGACTAGCGGGAGTTGCAGATACGCAGTATTTT
few	TRBD2	TRBJ2-2	TRBV7-3	CASSFVGTSGRAGAGELFF	TGTGCCAGCAGCTTCGTCGGGACTAGCGGGAGGGCCGGAGCCGGGGAGCTGTTTTTT
few	TRBD2	TRBJ2-1	TRBV10-2	CASASGTRYEQFF	TGCGCCAGCGCGTCCGGGACTAGGTATGAGCAGTTCTTC
few	-	TRBJ1-1	TRBV27	CASTSGRGDGGRAFF	TGTGCCAGCACGTCCGGACGGGGCGACGGGGGTAGAGCTTTCTTT
-	TRBD2	TRBJ2-7	TRBV9	CASSEGLAGGPYEQYF	TGTGCCAGCAGCGAGGGACTAGCGGGAGGCCCCTACGAGCAGTACTTC
few	-	TRBJ1-3	TRBV4-1	CASSQVSSGNTIYF	TGCGCCAGCAGCCAAGTTTCCTCTGGAAACACCATATATTTT
-	TRBD2	TRBJ2-7	TRBV5-5	CASSWTSPPYEQYF	TGTGCCAGCAGCTGGACTAGCCCCCCCTACGAGCAGTACTTC
-	-	TRBJ2-4	TRBV5-1	CASSLGAAKNIQYF	TGCGCCAGCAGCTTGGGGGCCGCCAAAAACATTCAGTACTTC
-	-	TRBJ2-5	TRBV5-1	CASSLVSLQVDGETQYF	TGCGCCAGCAGCTTGGTGTCCCTACAGGTGGATGGGGAGACCCAGTACTTC
-	-	TRBJ2-1	TRBV20-1	CSAPLTKQFF	TGCAGTGCTCCATTGACTAAGCAGTTCTTC
few	-	TRBJ1-2	TRBV12-3/TRBV12-4	CASSPDSWIYGYTF	TGTGCCAGCAGTCCTGACAGCTGGATCTATGGCTACACCTTC
-	TRBD1	TRBJ2-7	TRBV5-1	CASSPRTGDLSYEQYF	TGCGCCAGCAGCCCCAGGACAGGGGATCTCTCCTACGAGCAGTACTTC
few	TRBD2	TRBJ2-3	TRBV29-1	CSVVGTRLADSTDTQYF	TGCAGCGTTGTGGGGACCAGACTAGCGGATAGCACAGATACGCAGTATTTT
-	TRBD1	TRBJ2-1	TRBV11-2	CASSVGTEGNNEQFF	TGTGCCAGCAGCGTAGGGACAGAGGGGAACAATGAGCAGTTCTTC
-	-	TRBJ2-3	TRBV7-3	CASRPGLHTDTQYF	TGTGCCAGCAGACCGGGACTCCACACAGATACGCAGTATTTT
few	TRBD1	TRBJ2-6	TRBV7-9	CASSHGQGVAGANVLTF	TGTGCCAGCAGCCACGGACAGGGAGTCGCTGGGGCCAACGTCCTGACTTTC
few	TRBD2	TRBJ2-5	TRBV7-9	CASSGGRALETQYF	TGTGCCAGCAGCGGCGGGAGAGCCCTGGAGACCCAGTACTTC
few	-	TRBJ2-2	TRBV20-1	CSAEDSDSTGELFF	TGCAGTGCCGAGGACAGCGATAGCACCGGGGAGCTGTTTTTT
few	-	TRBJ2-1	TRBV9	CASSIAGGGDEQFF	TGTGCCAGCAGCATAGCGGGTGGGGGCGATGAGCAGTTCTTC
few	TRBD2	TRBJ2-3	TRBV10-3	CAISEPFPTRGSYADTQYF	TGTGCCATCAGTGAGCCTTTTCCGACGCGCGGGAGCTATGCAGATACGCAGTATTTT
-	-	TRBJ2-2	TRBV12-3/TRBV12-4	CASSDTSPNTGELFF	TGTGCCAGCAGTGACACGAGCCCGAACACCGGGGAGCTGTTTTTT
few	-	TRBJ1-1	TRBV21-1	CASSKVGDWGPKTNTEAFF	TGTGCCAGCAGCAAAGTAGGAGACTGGGGGCCCAAAACGAACACTGAAGCTTTCTTT
-	TRBD1	TRBJ1-1	TRBV2	CASIPGRGHGNTEAFF	TGTGCCAGCATTCCGGGCAGGGGGCATGGGAACACTGAAGCTTTCTTT
few	-	TRBJ1-5	TRBV5-1	CASSLEGISNQPQHF	TGCGCCAGCAGCTTGGAGGGGATAAGCAATCAGCCCCAGCATTTT
few	TRBD2	TRBJ2-7	TRBV5-1	CASSLEGLAAAYEQYF	TGCGCCAGCAGCCTGGAGGGACTAGCGGCCGCCTACGAGCAGTACTTC
-	TRBD1	TRBJ2-1	TRBV10-3	CAISESGDRALNEQFF	TGTGCCATCAGTGAGTCTGGGGACAGGGCACTCAATGAGCAGTTCTTC
many	TRBD2	TRBJ2-2	TRBV6-1	CASSGASGRGSGELFF	TGTGCCAGCAGTGGCGCTAGCGGGAGAGGATCCGGGGAGCTGTTTTTT
many	-	TRBJ2-1	TRBV18	CASSPLARSYNEQFF	TGTGCCAGCTCACCATTAGCCAGATCCTACAATGAGCAGTTCTTC
many	-	TRBJ2-7	TRBV12-3/TRBV12-4	CASKMKAYEQYF	TGTGCCAGCAAGATGAAGGCCTACGAGCAGTACTTC
many	-	TRBJ2-2	TRBV7-9	CASSFTGTGELFF	TGTGCCAGCAGCTTTACGGGGACCGGGGAGCTGTTTTTT
few	TRBD2	TRBJ2-3	TRBV5-1	CASSWASETSGRMDTQYF	TGCGCCAGCAGCTGGGCTTCGGAGACGAGCGGGAGGATGGATACGCAGTATTTT
once	-	TRBJ2-7	TRBV10-3	CAISEIHSYEQYF	TGTGCCATCAGTGAGATACACAGCTACGAGCAGTACTTC
few	-	TRBJ2-5	TRBV4-1	CASSQVGIIQETQYF	TGCGCCAGCAGCCAGGTCGGCATCATCCAAGAGACCCAGTACTTC
many	TRBD2	TRBJ2-2	TRBV11-2	CASSPLAGGYELFF	TGTGCCAGCAGCCCTCTAGCGGGAGGGTACGAGCTGTTTTTT
few	-	TRBJ2-1	TRBV9	CASSPGLSQAGEQFF	TGTGCCAGCAGCCCAGGGTTATCCCAAGCGGGTGAGCAGTTCTTC
-	TRBD2	TRBJ2-1	TRBV10-3	CAISERGVGTSGRTYNEQFF	TGTGCCATCAGTGAGCGGGGGGTTGGTACTAGCGGGAGAACCTACAATGAGCAGTTCTTC
few	-	TRBJ1-1	TRBV7-3	CASSLSREYTEAFF	TGTGCCAGCAGCTTAAGCCGGGAGTACACTGAAGCTTTCTTT
few	-	TRBJ2-2	TRBV24-1	CATSAPNRSGELFF	TGTGCCACCAGTGCTCCCAACCGGTCCGGGGAGCTGTTTTTT